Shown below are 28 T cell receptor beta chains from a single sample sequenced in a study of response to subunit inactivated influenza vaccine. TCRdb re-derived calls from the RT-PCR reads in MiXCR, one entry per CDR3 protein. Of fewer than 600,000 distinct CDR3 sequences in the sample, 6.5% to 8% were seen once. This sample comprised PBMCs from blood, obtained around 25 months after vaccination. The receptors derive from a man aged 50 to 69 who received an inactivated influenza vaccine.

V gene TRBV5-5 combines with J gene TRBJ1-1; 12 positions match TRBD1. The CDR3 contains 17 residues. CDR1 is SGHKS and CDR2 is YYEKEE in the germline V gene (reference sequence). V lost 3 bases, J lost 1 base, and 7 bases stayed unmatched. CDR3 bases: TGTGCCAGCAGCTCCGGGACAGGGGGCCTTGCGAACACTGAAGCTTTCTTT. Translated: CASSSGTGGLANTEAFF.

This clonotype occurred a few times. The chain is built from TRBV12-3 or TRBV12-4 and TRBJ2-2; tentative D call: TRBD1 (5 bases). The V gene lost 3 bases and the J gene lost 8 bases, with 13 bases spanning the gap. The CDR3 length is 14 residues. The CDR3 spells CASSFVRGRGELFF. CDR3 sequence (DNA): TGTGCCAGCAGTTTTGTAAGGGGTAGGGGGGAGCTGTTTTTT.

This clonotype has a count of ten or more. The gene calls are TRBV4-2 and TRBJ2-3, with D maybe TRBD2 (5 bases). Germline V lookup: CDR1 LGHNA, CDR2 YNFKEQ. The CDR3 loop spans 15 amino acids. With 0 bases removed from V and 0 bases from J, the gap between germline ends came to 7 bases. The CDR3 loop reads CASSQERGSTDTQYF. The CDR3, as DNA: TGTGCCAGCAGCCAAGAACGGGGAAGCACAGATACGCAGTATTTT.

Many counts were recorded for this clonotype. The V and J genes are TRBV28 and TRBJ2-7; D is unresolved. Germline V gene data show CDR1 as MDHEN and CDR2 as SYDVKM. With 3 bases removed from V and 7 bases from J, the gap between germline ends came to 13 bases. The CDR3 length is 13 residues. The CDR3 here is CASSFGRAMEQYF. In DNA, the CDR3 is TGTGCCAGCAGTTTTGGCAGAGCCATGGAGCAGTACTTC.

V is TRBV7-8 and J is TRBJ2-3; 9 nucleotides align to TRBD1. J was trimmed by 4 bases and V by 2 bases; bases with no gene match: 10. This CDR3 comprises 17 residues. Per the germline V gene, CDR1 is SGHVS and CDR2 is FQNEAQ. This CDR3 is CASSLFRGQGFADTQYF. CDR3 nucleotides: TGTGCCAGCAGCTTATTTAGGGGACAGGGTTTCGCAGATACGCAGTATTTT.

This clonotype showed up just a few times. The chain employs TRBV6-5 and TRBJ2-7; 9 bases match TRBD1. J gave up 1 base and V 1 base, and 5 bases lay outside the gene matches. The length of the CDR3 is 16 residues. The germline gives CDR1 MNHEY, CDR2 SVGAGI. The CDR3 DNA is TGTGCCAGCAGTTACTGGACCGGGACAGGGTCCTACGAGCAGTACTTC. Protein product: CASSYWTGTGSYEQYF.

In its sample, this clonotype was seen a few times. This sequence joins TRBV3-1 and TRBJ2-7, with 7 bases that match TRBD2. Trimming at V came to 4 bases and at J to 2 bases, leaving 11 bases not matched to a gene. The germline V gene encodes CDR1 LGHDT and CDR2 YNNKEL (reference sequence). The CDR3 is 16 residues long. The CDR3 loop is CASSPSSVSGAYEQYF. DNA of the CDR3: TGTGCCAGCAGCCCCAGTAGCGTCAGCGGGGCCTACGAGCAGTACTTC.

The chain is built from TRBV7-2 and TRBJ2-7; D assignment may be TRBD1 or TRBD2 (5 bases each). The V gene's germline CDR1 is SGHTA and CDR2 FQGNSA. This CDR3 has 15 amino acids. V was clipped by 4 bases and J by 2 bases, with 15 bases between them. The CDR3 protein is CASSSGPGPTYEQYF. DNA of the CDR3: TGTGCCAGCAGCTCGGGGCCGGGGCCCACCTACGAGCAGTACTTC.

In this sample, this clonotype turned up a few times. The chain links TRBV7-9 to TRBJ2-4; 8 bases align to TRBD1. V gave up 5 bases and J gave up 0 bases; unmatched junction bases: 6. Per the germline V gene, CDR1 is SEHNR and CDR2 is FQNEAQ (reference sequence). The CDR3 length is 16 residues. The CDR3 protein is CASSKTGAIAKNIQYF. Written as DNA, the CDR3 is TGTGCCAGCAGCAAGACAGGGGCCATAGCCAAAAACATTCAGTACTTC. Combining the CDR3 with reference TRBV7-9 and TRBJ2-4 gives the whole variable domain DTGVSQNPRHKITKRGQNVTFRCDPISEHNRLYWYRQTLGQGPEFLTYFQNEAQLEKSRLLSDRFSAERPKGSFSTLEIQRTEQGDSAMYLCASSKTGAIAKNIQYFGAGTRLSVL.

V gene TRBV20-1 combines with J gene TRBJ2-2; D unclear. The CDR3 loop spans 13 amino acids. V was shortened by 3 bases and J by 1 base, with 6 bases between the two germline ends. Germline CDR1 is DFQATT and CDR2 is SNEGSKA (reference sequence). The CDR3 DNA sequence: TGCAGTGCTAGCGCGAGGAACACCGGGGAGCTGTTTTTT. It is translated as CSASARNTGELFF.

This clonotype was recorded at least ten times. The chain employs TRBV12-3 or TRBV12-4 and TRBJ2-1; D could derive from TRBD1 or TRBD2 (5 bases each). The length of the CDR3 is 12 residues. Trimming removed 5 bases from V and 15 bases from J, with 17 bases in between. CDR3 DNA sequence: TGTGCCAGCAGTCAAGGGGCGCTTCGGGGGTTCTTC. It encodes CASSQGALRGFF.

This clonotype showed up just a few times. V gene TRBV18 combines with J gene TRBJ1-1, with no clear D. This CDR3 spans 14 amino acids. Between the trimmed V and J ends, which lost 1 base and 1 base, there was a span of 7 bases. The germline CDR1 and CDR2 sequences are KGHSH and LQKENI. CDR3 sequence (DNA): TGTGCCAGCTCACCACAGGCACAGAACACTGAAGCTTTCTTT. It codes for CASSPQAQNTEAFF. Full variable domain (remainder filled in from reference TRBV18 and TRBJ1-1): NAGVMQNPRHLVRRRGQEARLRCSPMKGHSHVYWYRQLPEEGLKFMVYLQKENIIDESGMPKERFSAEFPKEGPSILRIQQVVRGDSAAYFCASSPQAQNTEAFFGQGTRLTVV.

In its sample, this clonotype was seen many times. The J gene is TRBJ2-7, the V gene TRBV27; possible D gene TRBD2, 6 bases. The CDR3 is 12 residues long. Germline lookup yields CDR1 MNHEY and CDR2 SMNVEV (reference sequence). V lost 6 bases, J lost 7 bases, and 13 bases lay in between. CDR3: CASSLLAGEQYF. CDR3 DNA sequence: TGTGCCAGCAGCCTCCTCGCGGGGGAGCAGTACTTC.

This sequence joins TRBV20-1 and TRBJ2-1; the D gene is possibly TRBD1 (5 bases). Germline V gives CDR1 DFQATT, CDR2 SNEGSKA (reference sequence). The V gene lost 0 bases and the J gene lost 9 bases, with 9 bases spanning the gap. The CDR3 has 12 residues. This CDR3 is CSARDDRTEQFF. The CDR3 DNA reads TGCAGTGCTAGAGACGACAGAACTGAGCAGTTCTTC.

Here the CDR3 reads CASSSTGGKTQYF. In DNA, the CDR3 is TGTGCCAGCAGCTCCACAGGGGGAAAGACCCAGTACTTC. The gene calls are TRBV7-6 and TRBJ2-5; 8 bases align to TRBD1. The germline gives CDR1 SGHVS, CDR2 FNYEAQ. V gave up 4 bases and J gave up 6 bases; unmatched junction bases: 4. The CDR3 loop spans 13 amino acids.

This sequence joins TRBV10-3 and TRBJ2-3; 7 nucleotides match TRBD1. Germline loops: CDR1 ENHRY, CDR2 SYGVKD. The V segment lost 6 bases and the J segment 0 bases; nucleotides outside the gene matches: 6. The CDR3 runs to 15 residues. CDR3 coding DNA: TGTGCCATCAGCCTGACAGGGACGAGCACAGATACGCAGTATTTT. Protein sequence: CAISLTGTSTDTQYF.

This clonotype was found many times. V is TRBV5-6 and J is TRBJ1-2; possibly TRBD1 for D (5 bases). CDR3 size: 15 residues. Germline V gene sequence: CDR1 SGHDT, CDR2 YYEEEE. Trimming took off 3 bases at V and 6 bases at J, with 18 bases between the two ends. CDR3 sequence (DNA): TGTGCCAGCAGCTCCCAGGGACGCTCCGTGAATGGCTACACCTTC. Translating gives CASSSQGRSVNGYTF. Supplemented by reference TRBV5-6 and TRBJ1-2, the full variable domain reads DAGVTQSPTHLIKTRGQQVTLRCSPKSGHDTVSWYQQALGQGPQFIFQYYEEEERQRGNFPDRFSGHQFPNYSSELNVNALLLGDSALYLCASSSQGRSVNGYTFGSGTRLTVV.

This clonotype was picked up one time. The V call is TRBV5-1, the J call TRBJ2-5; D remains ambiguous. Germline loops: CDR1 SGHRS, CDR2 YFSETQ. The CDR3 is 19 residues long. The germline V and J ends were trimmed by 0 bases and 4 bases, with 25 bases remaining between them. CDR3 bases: TGCGCCAGCAGCTTGGAATACGAACGACGGGCGAGTTTCGGAGAGACCCAGTACTTC. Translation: CASSLEYERRASFGETQYF.

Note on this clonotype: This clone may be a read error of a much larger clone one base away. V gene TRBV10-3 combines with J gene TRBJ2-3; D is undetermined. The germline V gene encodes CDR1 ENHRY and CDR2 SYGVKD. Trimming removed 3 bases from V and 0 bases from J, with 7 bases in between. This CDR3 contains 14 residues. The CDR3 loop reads CAISDGVSTDTQYF. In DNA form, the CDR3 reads TGTGCCATCAGTGACGGCGTGAGCACAGATACGCAGTATTTT.

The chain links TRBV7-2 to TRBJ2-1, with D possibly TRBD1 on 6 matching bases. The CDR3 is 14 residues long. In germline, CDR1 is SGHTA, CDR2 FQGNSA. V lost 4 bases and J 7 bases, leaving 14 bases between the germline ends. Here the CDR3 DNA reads TGTGCCAGCAGCTCGGACAGTACGGGGAATGAGCAGTTCTTC. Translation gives CASSSDSTGNEQFF.

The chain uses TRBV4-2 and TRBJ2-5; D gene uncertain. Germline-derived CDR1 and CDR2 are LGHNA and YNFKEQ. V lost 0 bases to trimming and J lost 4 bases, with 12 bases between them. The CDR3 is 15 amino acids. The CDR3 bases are TGTGCCAGCAGCCAAGATCCTGAATGGGCAGAGACCCAGTACTTC. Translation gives CASSQDPEWAETQYF.

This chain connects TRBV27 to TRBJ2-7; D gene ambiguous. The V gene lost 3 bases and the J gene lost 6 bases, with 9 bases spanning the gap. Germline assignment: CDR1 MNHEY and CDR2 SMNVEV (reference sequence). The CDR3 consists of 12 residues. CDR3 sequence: CASSFFSGEQYF. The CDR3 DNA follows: TGTGCCAGCAGTTTTTTCTCCGGCGAGCAGTACTTC.

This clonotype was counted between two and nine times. The CDR3 sequence is CSASAGGAVVNEQFF. The CDR3 DNA is TGCAGTGCTAGTGCGGGAGGGGCGGTCGTCAATGAGCAGTTCTTC. The chain links TRBV20-1 to TRBJ2-1; 9 nucleotides align to TRBD2. The V and J ends lost 3 bases and 6 bases, in that order; junction bases with no gene match: 9. Per germline, CDR1 DFQATT and CDR2 SNEGSKA (reference sequence). The CDR3 contains 15 residues.

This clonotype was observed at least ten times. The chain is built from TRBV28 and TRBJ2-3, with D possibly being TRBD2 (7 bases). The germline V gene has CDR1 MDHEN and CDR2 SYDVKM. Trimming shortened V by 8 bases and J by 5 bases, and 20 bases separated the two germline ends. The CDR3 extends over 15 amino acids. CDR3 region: CASSPSGGRGDTQYF. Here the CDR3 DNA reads TGTGCCAGCTCGCCATCCGGGGGGCGCGGAGATACGCAGTATTTT.

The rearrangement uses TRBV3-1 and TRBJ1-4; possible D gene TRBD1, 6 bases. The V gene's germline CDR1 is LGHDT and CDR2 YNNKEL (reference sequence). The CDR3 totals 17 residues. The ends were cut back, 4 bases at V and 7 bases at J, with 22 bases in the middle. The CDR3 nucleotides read TGTGCCAGCAGCCGGGGGCAGGGATGGGTCGTCGGTGAAAAACTGTTTTTT. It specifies CASSRGQGWVVGEKLFF.

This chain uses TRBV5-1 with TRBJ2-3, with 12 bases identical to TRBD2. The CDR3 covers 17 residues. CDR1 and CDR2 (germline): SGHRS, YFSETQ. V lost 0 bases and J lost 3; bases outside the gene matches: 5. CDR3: CASSLGLAGVATDTQYF. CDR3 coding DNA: TGCGCCAGCAGCTTGGGACTAGCGGGGGTAGCAACAGATACGCAGTATTTT.

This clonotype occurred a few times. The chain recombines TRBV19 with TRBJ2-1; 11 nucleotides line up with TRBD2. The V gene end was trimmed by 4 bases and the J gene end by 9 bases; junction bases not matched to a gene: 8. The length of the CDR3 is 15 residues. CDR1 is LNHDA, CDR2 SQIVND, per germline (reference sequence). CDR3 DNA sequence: TGTGCCAGTAGTAACCGGGGACTAGCGGCGGGTGAGCAGTTCTTC. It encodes CASSNRGLAAGEQFF.

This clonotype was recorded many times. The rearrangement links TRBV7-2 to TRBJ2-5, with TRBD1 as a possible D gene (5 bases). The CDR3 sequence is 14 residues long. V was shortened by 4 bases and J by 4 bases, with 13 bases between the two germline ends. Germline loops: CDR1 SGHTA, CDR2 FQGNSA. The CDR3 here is CASSSDSRPETQYF. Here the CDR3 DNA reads TGTGCCAGCAGCTCCGACAGCCGTCCAGAGACCCAGTACTTC. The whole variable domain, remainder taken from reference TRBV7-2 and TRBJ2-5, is GAGVSQSPSNKVTEKGKDVELRCDPISGHTALYWYRQSLGQGLEFLIYFQGNSAPDKSGLPSDRFSAERTGGSVSTLTIQRTQQEDSAVYLCASSSDSRPETQYFGPGTRLLVL.